This T cell receptor (beta chain) was obtained from a study of T cells in localized non-small cell lung cancer. This table comes from immunoSEQ multiplex PCR, and its TCRdb copy is limited to in-frame clones, with some not included. This table has 26,000 or so clones, approximately 86% appearing once. The CDR3 spans 13 residues. V was trimmed by 4 bases and J by 6 bases, leaving 10 bases between them. The germline gives CDR1 MDHEN, CDR2 SYDVKM. The V gene is TRBV28, the J gene TRBJ2-4; D may be TRBD1 (5 bases). Sequenced material: peripheral blood, taken before any cancer treatment. The TCR sequence derives from a male donor older than 55 with stage I lung adenocarcinoma. CDR3 loop: CASSSGRRNIQYF. The CDR3 DNA reads TGTGCCAGCAGTTCAGGGCGTCGAAACATTCAGTACTTC.